These 25 T cell receptor beta chains came from one sample sequenced in a study of blood T cell repertoires in COVID-19. Assay: immunoSEQ multiplex PCR; the TCRdb copy retains only in-frame clones and omits some. The sample holds 150,000 to 200,000 clones, about four fifths seen once. Sequencing was performed on peripheral blood. Every receptor here comes from a middle-aged man who had recovered from COVID-19.

The chain has TRBV28 and TRBJ1-5; D may be TRBD1 (5 bases). Trimming cost V 2 bases and J 3 bases, with 17 bases left between them. The CDR3 has 17 residues. Germline V CDR1 and CDR2: MDHEN, SYDVKM. This CDR3 is CASSLLGGRGYNQPQHF. CDR3 nucleotides: TGTGCCAGCAGTTTACTCGGGGGGAGGGGTTACAATCAGCCCCAGCATTTT.

This sequence joins TRBV3-1 (or the pseudogene TRBV3-2) and TRBJ1-5; D is unclear. CDR3 length: 13 amino acids. With 1 base removed from V and 6 bases from J, the gap between germline ends came to 7 bases. Per germline, CDR1 LGHDT and CDR2 YNNKEL (reference sequence). CDR3 residues: CASSQGASQPQHF. In DNA form, the CDR3 reads TGTGCCAGCAGCCAAGGCGCAAGTCAGCCCCAGCATTTT.

The chain combines TRBV6-1 with TRBJ2-3; TRBD2 aligns across 7 bases. CDR3 length: 15 amino acids. The J segment lost 6 bases and the V segment lost 1 base, leaving 7 bases of the junction unmatched. CDR1 is MNHNS and CDR2 is SASEGT in the germline V gene. The CDR3 nucleotides read TGTGCCAGCAGTGAAGGGGAGGGGTTGATCGATACGCAGTATTTT. It specifies CASSEGEGLIDTQYF.

The chain uses TRBV29-1 and TRBJ1-2; 8 nucleotides agree with TRBD1. This CDR3 spans 13 amino acids. Looked up from germline, CDR1 is SQVTM and CDR2 is ANQGSEA. V lost 7 bases and J lost 7; bases outside the gene matches: 11. The CDR3 coding sequence is TGCAGCGCCAATACGGGAGACAGGGGTGGCTACACCTTC. Translated: CSANTGDRGGYTF.

The rearrangement joins TRBV9 to TRBJ1-2; TRBD1 aligns across 12 bases. The germline V gene encodes CDR1 SGDLS and CDR2 YYNGEE. This CDR3 has 20 amino acids. V was pared by 3 bases and J by 4 bases, with 19 bases of the junction left unmatched. The CDR3 region has the DNA TGTGCCAGCAGCGAAAACGAACTCCGGGACAGGGGGCGAGGAAGCTATGGCTACACCTTC. Amino acid sequence: CASSENELRDRGRGSYGYTF.

The V and J genes are TRBV19 and TRBJ1-6, with a weak D call TRBD1 (5 bases). The CDR3 covers 14 residues. V dropped 4 bases and J dropped 9 bases, with 13 bases sitting between them. Germline CDR1 is LNHDA and CDR2 is SQIVND (reference sequence). The CDR3 is CASSNTGGGSPLHF. CDR3 nucleotide sequence: TGTGCCAGTAGTAATACGGGCGGGGGTTCACCCCTCCACTTT.

This rearrangement joins TRBV5-1 to TRBJ1-5; D may be TRBD1 (6 bases). The V end lost 4 bases, the J end lost 0 bases, and 11 bases lay between the germline ends. CDR1 SGHRS and CDR2 YFSETQ come from the germline V gene. This CDR3 comprises 15 residues. The CDR3 protein is CASSQTGRSNQPQHF. CDR3 coding DNA: TGCGCCAGCAGCCAGACAGGCCGTAGCAATCAGCCCCAGCATTTT.

CDR3 amino acids: CSVVDRGTTDTQYF. The CDR3 DNA follows: TGCAGCGTTGTGGATAGGGGTACAACAGATACGCAGTATTTT. V is TRBV29-1 and J is TRBJ2-3, with a tentative D call TRBD1 (5 bases). V was pared by 4 bases and J by 3 bases, with 14 bases between. The CDR3 covers 14 residues. Germline CDR1 is SQVTM and CDR2 is ANQGSEA.

V usage is TRBV4-1 and J usage is TRBJ2-1; D remains unclear. From germline, CDR1 is MGHRA and CDR2 YSYEKL. The CDR3 loop spans 12 amino acids. V was cut by 1 base and J by 5 bases, with 3 bases left in between. The CDR3 DNA follows: TGCGCCAGCAGCCAAGCGGACAATGAGCAGTTCTTC. Translated, it gives CASSQADNEQFF.

The chain combines TRBV21-1 with TRBJ2-5; the table's D call TRBD2 went unverified against the DNA. TRBV21-1 constitutes a pseudogene. This CDR3 is 16 amino acids long. This CDR3 reads CASSKVSSGRQETQYF. CDR3 bases: TGTGCCAGCAGCAAAGTGTCTAGCGGAAGACAAGAGACCCAGTACTTC.

This rearrangement joins TRBV5-6 to TRBJ1-2; possible D gene TRBD1, 6 bases. This CDR3 spans 13 amino acids. Germline V gives CDR1 SGHDT, CDR2 YYEEEE. V lost 4 bases to trimming and J lost 11 bases, with 18 bases between them. DNA of the CDR3: TGTGCCAGCAGCCGCCCTAGGGGGTCCGAATACACCTTC. Its translation is CASSRPRGSEYTF.

The rearrangement uses TRBV20-1 and TRBJ2-5; 8 bases are shared with TRBD1. CDR3 length equals 14 residues. V lost 3 bases, J lost 6 bases, and 9 bases stayed unmatched. CDR1 is DFQATT and CDR2 is SNEGSKA in the germline V gene (reference sequence). The CDR3 loop is CSASPRQGAKTQYF. Here the CDR3 DNA reads TGCAGTGCTAGTCCCCGCCAGGGGGCGAAGACCCAGTACTTC.

The chain combines TRBV9 with TRBJ2-3; 10 nucleotides agree with TRBD2. The CDR3 length is 16 residues. CDR1 and CDR2 from the germline V gene are SGDLS and YYNGEE. V dropped 3 bases and J dropped 3; count of bases not matched to a gene: 7. The DNA of the CDR3 is TGTGCCAGCAGCGCTTTAGCGGGGGGAGGGACAGATACGCAGTATTTT. Protein product: CASSALAGGGTDTQYF.

The V and J genes are TRBV12-3 or TRBV12-4 and TRBJ2-5; a weak D match, TRBD1 (7 bases). The CDR3 has 12 amino acids. The ends were cut back, 7 bases at V and 5 bases at J, with 11 bases in the middle. CDR3 in amino acids: CASTPGGETQYF. CDR3 nucleotides: TGTGCCAGCACGCCAGGGGGGGAGACCCAGTACTTC.

V and J are TRBV9 and TRBJ2-7; D not certain. Germline V gene sequence: CDR1 SGDLS, CDR2 YYNGEE. The ends were cut back, 0 bases at V and 3 bases at J, with 10 bases in the middle. This CDR3 has 14 amino acids. This chain's CDR3 is CASSVGQAGYEQYF. Here the CDR3 DNA reads TGTGCCAGCAGCGTAGGCCAGGCCGGCTACGAGCAGTACTTC.

This sequence joins TRBV19 and TRBJ2-1; D might be TRBD1 (5 bases). CDR1 is LNHDA and CDR2 is SQIVND in the germline V gene (reference sequence). CDR3 length: 14 residues. Trimming left V 3 bases short and J 7 bases short, with 13 bases between. The chain's CDR3 is CASSILPGKNEQFF. As DNA, the CDR3 is TGTGCCAGTAGTATTCTGCCAGGGAAGAATGAGCAGTTCTTC.

CDR3 DNA: TGTGCCAGCTGGGGAGGGTCGCACGAGCAGTACTTC. Translating gives CASWGGSHEQYF. J is TRBJ2-7 and V is TRBV27; 7 positions agree with TRBD2. The CDR3 is made up of 12 amino acids. V gave up 8 bases and J gave up 5 bases; unmatched junction bases: 6. CDR1 and CDR2 from the germline V gene are MNHEY and SMNVEV (reference sequence).

The chain couples TRBV6-4 to TRBJ2-1, with D maybe TRBD2 (6 bases). V shed 2 bases and J shed 4 bases, with 15 bases lying between them. Per germline, CDR1 MRHNA and CDR2 SNTAGT. The CDR3 is made up of 16 amino acids. The CDR3 DNA follows: TGTGCCAGCAGTGACAGCGTGTCTAGCGCATACAATGAGCAGTTCTTC. Translating it yields CASSDSVSSAYNEQFF.

The rearrangement uses TRBV30 and TRBJ1-5; 11 nucleotides agree with TRBD1. The germline V gene has CDR1 GTSNPN and CDR2 SVGIG (reference sequence). CDR3 size: 13 residues. The V and J ends lost 4 bases and 10 bases, in that order; junction bases with no gene match: 6. Here the CDR3 DNA reads TGTGCCTGGACACGAGGGACAGGGGGTCCCCAGCATTTT. Translation: CAWTRGTGGPQHF.

The rearrangement uses TRBV29-1 and TRBJ2-3; TRBD2 agrees at 7 bases. The germline V gene encodes CDR1 SQVTM and CDR2 ANQGSEA. CDR3 length: 13 residues. Trimming cost V 7 bases and J 3 bases; bases outside gene matches: 7. In DNA form, the CDR3 reads TGCAGCGCCCGACTAGCCCTGACAGATACGCAGTATTTT. Translated: CSARLALTDTQYF.

The chain combines TRBV2 with TRBJ2-7, with TRBD2 as a possible D gene (5 bases). Germline V gene lookup returns CDR1 SNHLY and CDR2 FYNNEI. Deletions cut 4 bases from V and 2 bases from J, with 12 bases between. The CDR3 has 14 amino acids. CDR3 residues: CASSGRTPPYEQYF. CDR3 DNA sequence: TGTGCCAGCAGTGGGAGGACGCCTCCCTACGAGCAGTACTTC.

The chain is built from TRBV6-6 and TRBJ1-1, with TRBD1 matching 7 bases. After removal of 4 bases from V and 0 bases from J, the junction contained 5 bases not matched to a gene. CDR3 length: 15 amino acids. The germline V gene has CDR1 MNHNY and CDR2 SVGAGI (reference sequence). CDR3 DNA: TGTGCCAGCAGTTTCCGGGACAGAGTGAACACTGAAGCTTTCTTT. Its protein product is CASSFRDRVNTEAFF.

J is TRBJ2-7 and V is TRBV7-2, with D possibly TRBD1 on 5 matching bases. From germline, CDR1 is SGHTA and CDR2 FQGNSA. There are 15 residues in the CDR3. The ends were cut back, 3 bases at V and 0 bases at J, with 12 bases in the middle. The CDR3 is CASSLGLPGSYEQYF. CDR3 bases: TGTGCCAGCAGCTTGGGGCTACCCGGCTCCTACGAGCAGTACTTC.

The chain is built from TRBV18 and TRBJ1-1, with D perhaps TRBD1 (5 bases). From germline, CDR1 is KGHSH and CDR2 LQKENI. The V end was cut by 2 bases, the J end by 4 bases, with 5 bases between. The CDR3 runs to 12 residues. The CDR3 sequence is CASSPGATEAFF. The CDR3 DNA is TGTGCCAGCTCACCAGGGGCCACTGAAGCTTTCTTT.

The J gene is TRBJ2-7, the V gene TRBV28, with 8 bases that match TRBD2. This CDR3 region has 13 residues. With V trimmed by 8 bases and J by 6 bases, 9 bases remained unmatched. Looked up from germline, CDR1 is MDHEN and CDR2 is SYDVKM. CDR3 protein: CASATGGASEQYF. The CDR3 DNA is TGTGCCAGCGCCACGGGGGGGGCTAGCGAGCAGTACTTC.